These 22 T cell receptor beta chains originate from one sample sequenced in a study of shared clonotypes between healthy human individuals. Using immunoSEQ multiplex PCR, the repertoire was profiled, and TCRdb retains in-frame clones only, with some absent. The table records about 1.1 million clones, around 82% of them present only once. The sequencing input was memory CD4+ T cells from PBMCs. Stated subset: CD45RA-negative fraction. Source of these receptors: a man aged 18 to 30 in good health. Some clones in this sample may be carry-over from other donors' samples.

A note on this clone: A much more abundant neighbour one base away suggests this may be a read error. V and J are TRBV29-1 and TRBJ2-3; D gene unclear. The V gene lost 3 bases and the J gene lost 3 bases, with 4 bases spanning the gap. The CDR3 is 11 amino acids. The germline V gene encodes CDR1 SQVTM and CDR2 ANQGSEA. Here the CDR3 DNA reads TGCAGCGTTGAGGGGACAGATACGCAGTATTTT. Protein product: CSVEGTDTQYF.

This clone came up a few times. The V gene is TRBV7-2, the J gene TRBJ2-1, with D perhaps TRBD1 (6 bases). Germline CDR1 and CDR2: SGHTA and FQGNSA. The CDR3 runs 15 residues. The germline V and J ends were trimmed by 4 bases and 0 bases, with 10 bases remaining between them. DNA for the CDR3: TGTGCCAGCAGCTACGACAGGAGCTCCTACAATGAGCAGTTCTTC. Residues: CASSYDRSSYNEQFF.

In nucleotides, the CDR3 is TGTGCCAGCTCACCACCTACAATGAACACAGATACGCAGTATTTT. Amino acid sequence: CASSPPTMNTDTQYF. The rearrangement joins TRBV18 to TRBJ2-3; no firm D call. Germline V gene lookup returns CDR1 KGHSH and CDR2 LQKENI. V was pared by 0 bases and J by 2 bases, with 9 bases between. The CDR3 contains 15 residues.

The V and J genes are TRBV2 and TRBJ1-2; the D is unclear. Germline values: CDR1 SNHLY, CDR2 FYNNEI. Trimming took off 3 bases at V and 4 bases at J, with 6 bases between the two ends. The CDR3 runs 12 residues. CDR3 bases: TGTGCCAGCAGTGATACAGCCTATGGCTACACCTTC. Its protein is CASSDTAYGYTF.

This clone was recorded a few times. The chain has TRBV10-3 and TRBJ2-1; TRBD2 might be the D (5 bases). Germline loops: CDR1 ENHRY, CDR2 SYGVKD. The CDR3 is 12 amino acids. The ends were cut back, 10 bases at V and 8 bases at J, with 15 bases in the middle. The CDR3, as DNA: TGTGCCAGCAAGCTAGCTTTCCATGAGCAGTTCTTC. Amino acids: CASKLAFHEQFF.

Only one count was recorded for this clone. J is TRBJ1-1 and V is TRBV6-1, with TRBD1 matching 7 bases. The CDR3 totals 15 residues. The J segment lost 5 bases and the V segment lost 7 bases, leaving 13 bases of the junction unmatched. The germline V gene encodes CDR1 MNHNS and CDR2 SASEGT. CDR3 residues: CASTRIEGAGTEAFF. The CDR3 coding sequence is TGTGCCAGCACCCGAATTGAGGGGGCTGGGACTGAAGCTTTCTTT.

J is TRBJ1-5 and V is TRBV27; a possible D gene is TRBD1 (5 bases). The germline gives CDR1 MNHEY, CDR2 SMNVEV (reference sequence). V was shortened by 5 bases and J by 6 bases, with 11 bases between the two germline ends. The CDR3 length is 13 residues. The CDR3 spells CASSPIDSQPQHF. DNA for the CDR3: TGTGCCAGCAGTCCGATTGACAGTCAGCCCCAGCATTTT.

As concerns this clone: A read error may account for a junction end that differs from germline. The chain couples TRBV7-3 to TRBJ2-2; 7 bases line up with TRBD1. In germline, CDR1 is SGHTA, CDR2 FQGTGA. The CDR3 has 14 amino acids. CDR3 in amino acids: CASTLQGLTGELFF. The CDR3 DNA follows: TGTGCCAGCACCTTACAGGGGCTCACCGGGGAGCTGTTTTTT.

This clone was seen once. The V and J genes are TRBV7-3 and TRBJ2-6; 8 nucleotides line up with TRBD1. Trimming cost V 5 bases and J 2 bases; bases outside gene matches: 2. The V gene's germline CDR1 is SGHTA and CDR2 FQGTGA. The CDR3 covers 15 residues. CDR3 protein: CASSPDRAGANVLTF. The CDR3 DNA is TGTGCCAGCAGCCCGGACAGGGCTGGGGCCAACGTCCTGACTTTC.

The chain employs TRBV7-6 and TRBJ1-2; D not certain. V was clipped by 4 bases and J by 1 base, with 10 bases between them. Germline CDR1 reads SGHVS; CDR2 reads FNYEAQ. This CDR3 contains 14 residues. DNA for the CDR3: TGTGCCAGCAGCTCACCCGGGGTTAACTATGGCTACACCTTC. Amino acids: CASSSPGVNYGYTF.

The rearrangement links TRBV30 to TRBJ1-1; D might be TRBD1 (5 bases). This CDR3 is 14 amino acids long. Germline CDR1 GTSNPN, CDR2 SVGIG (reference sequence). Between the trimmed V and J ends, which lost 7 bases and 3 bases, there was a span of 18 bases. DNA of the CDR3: TGTGCCTCCCCCCCACAGGAGGCGGACACTGAAGCTTTCTTT. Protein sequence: CASPPQEADTEAFF.

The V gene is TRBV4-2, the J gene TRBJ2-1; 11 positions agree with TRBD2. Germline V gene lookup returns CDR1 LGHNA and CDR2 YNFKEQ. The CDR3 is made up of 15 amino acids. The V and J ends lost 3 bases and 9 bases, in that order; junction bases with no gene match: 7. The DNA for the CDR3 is TGTGCCAGCAGCCAGGTACTAGCGGGAGAGCTTGAGCAGTTCTTC. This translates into CASSQVLAGELEQFF.

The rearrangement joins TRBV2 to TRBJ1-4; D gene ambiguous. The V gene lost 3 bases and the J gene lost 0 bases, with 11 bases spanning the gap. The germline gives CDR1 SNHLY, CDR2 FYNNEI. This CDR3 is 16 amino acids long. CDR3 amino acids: CASSDPPGTTNEKLFF. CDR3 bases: TGTGCCAGCAGTGACCCCCCGGGGACAACTAATGAAAAACTGTTTTTT.

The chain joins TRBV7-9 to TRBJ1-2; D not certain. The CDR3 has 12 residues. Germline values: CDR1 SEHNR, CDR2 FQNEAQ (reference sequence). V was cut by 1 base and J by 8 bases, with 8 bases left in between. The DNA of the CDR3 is TGTGCCAGCAGCTTAGATTCTGGGGGCTACACCTTC. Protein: CASSLDSGGYTF.

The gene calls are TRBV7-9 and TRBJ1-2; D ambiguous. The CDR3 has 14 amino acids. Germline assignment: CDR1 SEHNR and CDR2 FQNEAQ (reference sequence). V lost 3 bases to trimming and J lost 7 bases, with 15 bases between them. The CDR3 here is CASSFPGGLFGYTF. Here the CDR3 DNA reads TGTGCCAGCAGCTTCCCAGGCGGGCTCTTTGGCTACACCTTC.

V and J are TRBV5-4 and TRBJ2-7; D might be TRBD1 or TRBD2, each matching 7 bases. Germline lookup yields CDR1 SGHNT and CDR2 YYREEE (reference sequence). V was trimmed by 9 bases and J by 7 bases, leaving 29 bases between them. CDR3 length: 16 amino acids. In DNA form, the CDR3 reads TGTGCCACAAACCGCAGGGGCAGGGGGAGGGCCGGGGAGCAGTACTTC. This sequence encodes CATNRRGRGRAGEQYF.

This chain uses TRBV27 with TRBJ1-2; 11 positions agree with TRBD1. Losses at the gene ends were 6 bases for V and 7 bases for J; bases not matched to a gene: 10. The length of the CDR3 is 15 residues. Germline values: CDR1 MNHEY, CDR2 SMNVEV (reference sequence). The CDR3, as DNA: TGTGCCAGCAGCCCGACCGGGACAGGGGGGGGTGGCTACACCTTC. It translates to CASSPTGTGGGGYTF.

The CDR3: CASSPFGGRGLTGELFF. In DNA, the CDR3 is TGTGCCAGCAGCCCCTTCGGGGGGCGGGGACTCACCGGGGAGCTGTTTTTT. V usage is TRBV5-6 and J usage is TRBJ2-2; maybe TRBD2 (7 bases). Germline-derived CDR1 and CDR2 are SGHDT and YYEEEE. This CDR3 has 17 residues. Deletions cut 4 bases from V and 4 bases from J, with 20 bases between.

DNA of the CDR3: TGTGCCAGCAGCAATCCTGGACAGGGGGCAAGCTACGAGCAGTACTTC. As protein: CASSNPGQGASYEQYF. The chain employs TRBV7-9 and TRBJ2-7, with 11 bases aligning to TRBD1. The CDR3 spans 16 residues. The trim removed 5 bases at V and 3 bases at J, leaving 9 bases unmatched. Germline CDR1 reads SEHNR; CDR2 reads FQNEAQ (reference sequence).

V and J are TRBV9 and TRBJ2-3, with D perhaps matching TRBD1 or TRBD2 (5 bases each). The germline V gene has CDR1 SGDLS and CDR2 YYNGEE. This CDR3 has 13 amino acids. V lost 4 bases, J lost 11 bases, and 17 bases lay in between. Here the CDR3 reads CASSTDSRGRQYF. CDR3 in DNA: TGTGCCAGCAGCACCGACTCTCGGGGACGGCAGTATTTT.

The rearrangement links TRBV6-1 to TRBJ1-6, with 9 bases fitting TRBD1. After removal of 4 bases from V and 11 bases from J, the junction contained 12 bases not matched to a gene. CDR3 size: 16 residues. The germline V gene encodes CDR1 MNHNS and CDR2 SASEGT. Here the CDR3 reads CASSAIRGQGIAPLHF. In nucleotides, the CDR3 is TGTGCCAGCAGTGCCATCCGGGGACAGGGAATTGCACCCCTCCACTTT.

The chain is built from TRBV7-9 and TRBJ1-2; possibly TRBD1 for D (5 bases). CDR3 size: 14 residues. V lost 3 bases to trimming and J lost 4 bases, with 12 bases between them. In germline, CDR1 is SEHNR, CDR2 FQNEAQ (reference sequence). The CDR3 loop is CASSFTDSSYGYTF. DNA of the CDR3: TGTGCCAGCAGCTTCACAGACAGCAGCTATGGCTACACCTTC.